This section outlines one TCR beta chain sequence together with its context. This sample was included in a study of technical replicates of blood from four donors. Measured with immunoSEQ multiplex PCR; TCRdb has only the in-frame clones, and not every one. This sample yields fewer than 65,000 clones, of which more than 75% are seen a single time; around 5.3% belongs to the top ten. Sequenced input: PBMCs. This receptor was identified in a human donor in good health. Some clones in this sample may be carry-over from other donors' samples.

The CDR3 bases are TGTGCCAGCTCACCACCCGAGCGGAGCCGCTACGAGCAGTACTTC. Amino acids: CASSPPERSRYEQYF. This chain uses TRBV18 with TRBJ2-7; maybe TRBD2 (5 bases). This CDR3 spans 15 amino acids. V lost 0 bases and J 3 bases, leaving 12 bases between the germline ends. Germline CDR1 and CDR2: KGHSH and LQKENI.